One and the same sample provided the 8 T cell receptor beta chains below, sequenced in a study of regulatory T cells in long-lasting Graves disease (dated by TCRdb to the early 2020s). The time point label, as the study defines it: persistent/refractory GD, antithyroid drugs over 5 years with positive TRAb. For both TCR sequencing and RNA sequencing, RNA was extracted from PBMCs in TRIzol. Libraries were made using multiplex PCR. Instrument used: Illumina HiSeq 4000. iRepertoire HTBI primers and Arm-PCR amplification of CDR3 regions were used to construct TCR beta libraries. The public reads were reprocessed in TCRdb via fastp at Q25 and MiXCR, keeping in-frame beta chains. Rows are combined by CDR3 protein, so each entry shows the most common genes and DNA. Within this sample are more than 300,000 distinct CDR3 sequences, with less than 30% of them counted one time only. The ten biggest clones cover around 30% of the sample.

The starting material was peripheral blood mononuclear cells (PBMCs), obtained when the disease was refractory, from a patient treated with antithyroid drugs. The receptor set was obtained from a woman in her thirties or forties with Graves disease. Donor details come from another sample of the same person, matched by shared clones.

Many counts were recorded for this clonotype. The rearrangement joins TRBV5-4 to TRBJ1-6, with a tentative D call TRBD1 (5 bases). There are 15 residues in the CDR3. CDR1 is SGHNT, CDR2 YYREEE, per germline (reference sequence). V was pared by 0 bases and J by 8 bases, with 12 bases between. In DNA, the CDR3 is TGTGCCAGCAGCTTGGTTGGCAGGGATTATTCACCCCTCCACTTT. Translating gives CASSLVGRDYSPLHF.

Regarding this clonotype: Here the CDR3 omits its conserved ending phenylalanine or tryptophan, so a read error is the likely source. The V and J genes are TRBV7-9 and TRBJ2-7; 7 bases align to TRBD1. The CDR3 sequence is 13 residues long. Germline assignment: CDR1 SEHNR and CDR2 FQNEAQ (reference sequence). The trim removed 2 bases at V and 2 bases at J, leaving 0 bases unmatched. CDR3 protein: CASSLTGAYEQYL. CDR3 bases: TGTGCCAGCAGCTTAACAGGGGCCTACGAGCAGTACCTC.

This clonotype appeared many times. The chain carries TRBV6-1 and TRBJ2-7, with 14 bases matching TRBD2. Germline trimming cut 6 bases from V and 4 bases from J; bases unmatched to any gene: 11. Germline values: CDR1 MNHNS, CDR2 SASEGT. The CDR3 runs to 17 residues. CDR3 coding DNA: TGTGCCAGCAGGGCCACCCCGGGACTAGCGGGGGAGTACGAGCAGTACTTC. This translates into CASRATPGLAGEYEQYF.

A few counts support this clonotype. One junction end disagrees with the germline gene, perhaps due to a read error. The genes are TRBV12-3 or TRBV12-4 and TRBJ2-5; 9 positions match TRBD2. The CDR3 sequence is 12 residues long. DNA of the CDR3: TGTGCCAGCAGTTTGTCTAGCGGGGTCTCTAGATTC. It specifies CASSLSSGVSRF.

J is TRBJ1-3 and V is TRBV20-1, with D possibly matching TRBD1 (5 bases). Looked up from germline, CDR1 is DFQATT and CDR2 is SNEGSKA (reference sequence). The CDR3 consists of 15 residues. Trimming cost V 2 bases and J 0 bases, with 11 bases left between them. This chain's CDR3 is CSARPDTGSGNTIYF. The CDR3 bases are TGCAGTGCTAGACCGGACACGGGCTCTGGAAACACCATATATTTT.

This clonotype has ten or more counts. This CDR3 reads CASSQYRDRAYEQYF. CDR3 DNA: TGTGCCAGCAGCCAATACCGAGACAGGGCCTACGAGCAGTACTTC. The chain carries TRBV7-8 and TRBJ2-7, with 7 bases fitting TRBD1. There are 15 residues in the CDR3. The V gene end was trimmed by 5 bases and the J gene end by 2 bases; junction bases not matched to a gene: 9. Germline CDR1 and CDR2: SGHVS and FQNEAQ.

A few counts support this clonotype. V gene TRBV28 combines with J gene TRBJ2-7; TRBD2 matches at 8 bases. Trimming at V came to 6 bases and at J to 2 bases, leaving 3 bases not matched to a gene. Germline assignment: CDR1 MDHEN and CDR2 SYDVKM. This CDR3 is 13 amino acids long. CDR3 DNA sequence: TGTGCCAGCAGCCAAGCGGGGGCCTACGAGCAGTACTTC. It encodes CASSQAGAYEQYF.

About this clonotype: A clone one base away is much larger, so this may be a read error. This chain links TRBV7-9 with TRBJ2-5; tentative D call: TRBD1 (6 bases). Germline V CDR1 and CDR2: SEHNR, FQNEAQ (reference sequence). The CDR3 contains 17 residues. This CDR3 is CDSSSLLGQGPQETQYF. The CDR3 coding sequence is TGTGACAGCAGCTCGTTGTTGGGACAAGGACCTCAAGAGACCCAGTACTTC. The variable domain in full, with the rest retrieved from reference TRBV7-9 and TRBJ2-5, is DTGVSQNPRHKITKRGQNVTFRCDPISEHNRLYWYRQTLGQGPEFLTYFQNEAQLEKSRLLSDRFSAERPKGSFSTLEIQRTEQGDSAMYLCDSSSLLGQGPQETQYFGPGTRLLVL.